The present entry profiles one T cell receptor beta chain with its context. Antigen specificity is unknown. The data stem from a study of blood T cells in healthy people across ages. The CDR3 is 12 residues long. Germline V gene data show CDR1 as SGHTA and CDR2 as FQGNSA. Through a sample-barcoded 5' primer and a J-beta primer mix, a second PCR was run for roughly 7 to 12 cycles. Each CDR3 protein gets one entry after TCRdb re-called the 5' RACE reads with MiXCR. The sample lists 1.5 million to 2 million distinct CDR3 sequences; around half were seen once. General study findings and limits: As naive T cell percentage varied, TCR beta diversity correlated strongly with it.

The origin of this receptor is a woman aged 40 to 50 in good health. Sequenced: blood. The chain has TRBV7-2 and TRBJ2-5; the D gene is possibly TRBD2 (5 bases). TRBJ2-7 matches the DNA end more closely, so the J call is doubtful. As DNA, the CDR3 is TGTGCCAGCAGCTTTACTAGAGACGAGCAGTACTTC. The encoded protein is CASSFTRDEQYF.